These 6 T cell receptor beta chains were sequenced from one sample in a study of control samples from healthy donors and cancer patients (TCRdb year 2020). The library was prepared using the immunoSEQ multiplex PCR assay. This is the immuneACCESS table as TCRdb keeps it, with only in-frame sequences that have V and J called. A part of the clones is gone; compared with another copy, unresolved V genes explain less than half, and the rest is unexplained. In this sample the table shows approximately 94,000 clones, 91% of which occur a single time. Of the sample, approximately 1% falls within the top ten clones. The sequenced sample consisted of blood. The receptors originated from a woman between 25 and 40 years old in good health.

In DNA, the CDR3 is TGTGCCAGCAGTTACGGGACAGCGAGAGGGAACACCATATATTTT. This gives the protein CASSYGTARGNTIYF. J is TRBJ1-3 and V is TRBV6-6, with 7 bases that match TRBD1. The CDR3 runs 15 residues. Losses at the gene ends were 2 bases for V and 7 bases for J; bases not matched to a gene: 8. In germline, CDR1 is MNHNY, CDR2 SVGAGI (reference sequence).

The chain combines TRBV10-2 with TRBJ2-7; tentative D call: TRBD1 (5 bases). The CDR3 spans 14 residues. Germline CDR1 and CDR2: WSHSY and SAAADI. V was clipped by 5 bases and J by 0 bases, with 11 bases between them. The CDR3 is CASSQGLHSYEQYF. The CDR3 coding sequence is TGCGCCAGCAGTCAGGGATTACACTCCTACGAGCAGTACTTC.

This sequence joins TRBV12-3 or TRBV12-4 and TRBJ2-2; D not certain. Trimming cost V 4 bases and J 4 bases, with 4 bases left between them. This CDR3 is 12 amino acids long. The CDR3 DNA follows: TGTGCCAGCAGTTACAGCACCGGGGAGCTGTTTTTT. It codes for CASSYSTGELFF.

The gene calls are TRBV5-4 and TRBJ1-1; 10 nucleotides align to TRBD1. The germline V gene encodes CDR1 SGHNT and CDR2 YYREEE (reference sequence). Unmatched junction bases numbered 8, after V lost 4 bases and J lost 5 bases. There are 15 residues in the CDR3. CDR3 DNA sequence: TGTGCCAGCAGCCACGTAGTGGGACAGGGGACTGAAGCTTTCTTT. Translation: CASSHVVGQGTEAFF.

The chain carries TRBV5-5 and TRBJ2-2; either TRBD1 or TRBD2 may fit D (5 bases each). The CDR3 has 12 amino acids. Trimming cost V 4 bases and J 8 bases, with 9 bases left between them. CDR1 and CDR2 from the germline V gene are SGHKS and YYEKEE (reference sequence). CDR3 coding DNA: TGTGCCAGCAGCCCGTGGGGGGGGGAGCTGTTTTTT. It encodes CASSPWGGELFF.

The rearrangement uses TRBV27 and TRBJ1-2, with TRBD1 matching 8 bases. Per germline, CDR1 MNHEY and CDR2 SMNVEV (reference sequence). This CDR3 is built from 14 residues. Trimming at V came to 4 bases and at J to 2 bases, leaving 3 bases not matched to a gene. The CDR3 DNA is TGTGCCAGCAGTTCCGGGGACAGGAACTATGGCTACACCTTC. Amino acids: CASSSGDRNYGYTF.